This entry lists 6 T cell receptor beta chains sequenced from one sample in a study of T cell repertoires in cytomegalovirus infection. TCRdb reprocessed the reads via MiXCR and lists one record per CDR3 protein. The sample lists around 900,000 distinct CDR3 sequences, approximately 31% seen once, with about an eighth in the top ten. These TCRs' antigens remain unknown. Sequenced here: cultured CD8+ T cells from PBMCs, sampled from culture after CMV antigen stimulation. The origin of the receptors is a human donor in good health (CMV status not recorded). Some clones in this sample may be carry-over from other donors' samples.

This clonotype was detected a few times. V gene TRBV4-1 combines with J gene TRBJ1-1; a weak D match, TRBD1 (6 bases). V gave up 1 base and J gave up 5 bases, with 14 bases separating them. CDR3 size: 15 residues. Germline lookup yields CDR1 MGHRA and CDR2 YSYEKL. CDR3 DNA: TGCGCCAGCAGCCAAGGGTACAGGGAAGGAACTGAAGCTTTCTTT. Its translation is CASSQGYREGTEAFF.

The chain joins TRBV13 to TRBJ1-2; D is unresolved. The CDR3 has 14 residues. V gave up 3 bases and J gave up 0 bases, with 8 bases separating them. The germline gives CDR1 PRHDT, CDR2 FYEKMQ (reference sequence). The CDR3 sequence: CASSFPGTNYGYTF. CDR3 sequence (DNA): TGTGCCAGCAGCTTCCCAGGCACTAACTATGGCTACACCTTC.

The rearrangement links TRBV12-3 or TRBV12-4 to TRBJ2-3; D may be TRBD1 (6 bases). CDR3 length: 14 residues. Trimming cost V 10 bases and J 2 bases, with 16 bases left between them. This CDR3 reads CATGQNFPTDTQYF. The CDR3 bases are TGTGCCACCGGACAGAACTTCCCCACAGATACGCAGTATTTT.

The chain employs TRBV6-6 and TRBJ2-3; possible D gene TRBD2, 6 bases. The CDR3 totals 15 residues. Germline V gene sequence: CDR1 MNHNY, CDR2 SVGAGI (reference sequence). Between the trimmed V and J ends, which lost 6 bases and 0 bases, there was a span of 13 bases. The CDR3 coding sequence is TGTGCCAGCAGCTACACAGGAGGGAGCACAGATACGCAGTATTTT. Translation: CASSYTGGSTDTQYF.

The CDR3 region has the DNA TGTGCCGCCACAGGGGGCTATGGCTACACCTTC. Translating gives CAATGGYGYTF. This sequence joins TRBV19 and TRBJ1-2; 8 nucleotides line up with TRBD1. The CDR3 contains 11 residues. CDR1 and CDR2 from the germline V gene are LNHDA and SQIVND (reference sequence). V shed 11 bases and J 4 bases; nucleotides not matched to a gene: 3. Full variable domain (rest looked up from reference TRBV19 and TRBJ1-2): DGGITQSPKYLFRKEGQNVTLSCEQNLNHDAMYWYRQDPGQGLRLIYYSQIVNDFQKGDIAEGYSVSREKKESFPLTVTSAQKNPTAFYLCAATGGYGYTFGSGTRLTVV.

This clonotype was found a few times. V is TRBV20-1 and J is TRBJ1-2; 12 bases are a match to TRBD1. With 3 bases clipped from V and 8 bases from J, the junction kept 16 bases outside the gene matches. Germline values: CDR1 DFQATT, CDR2 SNEGSKA (reference sequence). The CDR3 totals 17 residues. The CDR3 is CSARYSEGQGAIGGYTF. CDR3 DNA: TGCAGTGCTAGGTATTCGGAGGGACAGGGGGCAATTGGCGGCTACACCTTC.